Given below is one TCR beta chain in context. The clone's antigen remains unknown. Per-base quality was not reported, and no clone a single base away is much larger than it. The entry originates in a study of T cells after yellow fever vaccination (dated 2019 in TCRdb). A note on the overall study: The SMART-Seq v4 Ultra Low Input RNA kit was used to prepare libraries from fractions with low cell numbers. To track T-cell clones before and after primary and booster YFV17D yellow fever vaccination, bulk TCR alpha and beta repertoires were sequenced longitudinally. Two healthy male donors, one aged 18 to 29 and one aged 30 to 40 years, made up the cohort. Blood was drawn at multiple timepoints before and after primary and secondary immunization, with bulk PBMC replicates and cell subsets isolated. Paper-wide results and their limitations: Compared with the primary T-cell response, the secondary T-cell response was faster but weaker, reaching its peak on day 5 rather than on day 15. The study included only a couple of donors, which limits how far the findings can be generalized. Most clones expanded after primary vaccination (about 96% of CD4 and roughly 91% of CD8) were re-detected after the booster, suggesting that broad memory maintenance occurred. FACS-sorted repertoires could contain abundant contaminating clonotypes from the bulk population, so computational filtering was required. A small share of clonotypes occurred in both CD4 and CD8 compartments, likely arising from convergent recombination.

TCR cDNA was synthesized by 5'RACE template switching, which introduced a universal primer site and unique molecular identifiers. Priming for cDNA synthesis came from both the TCR alpha and TCR beta constant segments. Library amplification used two PCR steps, and the second PCR step added sample barcodes and sequencing adapters. Sequencing of the libraries was done on either Illumina HiSeq 2500 (2x100 bp) or NovaSeq (2x150 bp). The source study handled its data this way. MIGEC was used to demultiplex reads and collapse the reads into UMI consensus sequences, and MiXCR was used for V(D)J alignment. Vaccine-responding clonotypes were identified with edgeR using replicate PBMC samples, with FDR below 0.01 and a log2 fold change above 5 up to day 15 being required. CD4 or CD8 identity was assigned to each bulk clonotype according to whether the clonotype was present at higher abundance in the sequenced CD4 repertoire or the sequenced CD8 repertoire. TCRdb reworked the public reads: Q25 trimming with fastp, MiXCR clone assembly, productive beta chains retained. Merged by CDR3 protein, the rows form single entries marked with the most common genes and DNA. The V and J calls come from TCRdb's annotation, not from the publication. Counted in this sample were hundreds of thousands of distinct CDR3 sequences; 21% of them appeared once. The ten largest clonotypes hold about a sixth of the sample.

According to the study, the label for this sample's treatment or condition signals: live attenuated yellow fever vaccine strain. Two biological replicates of bulk PBMCs were collected at each blood-draw timepoint. PBMCs were isolated from peripheral blood using a standard Ficoll-Paque protocol. TriZol was used to extract RNA from bulk PBMCs, CD4 and CD8 fractions, and dextramer-positive and dextramer-negative fractions. For CDR1 and CDR2, the germline V gene lists SGHTA and FQGTGA. CDR3 length: 19 amino acids, cysteine to phenylalanine. Just the 57-base CDR3 DNA is kept, in frame starting at base 1. Here V drops 1 base and J drops 1 base, and the junction holds 10 bases not matched to any gene.

The source was PBMCs, collected less than 25 days after the first yellow fever vaccination. The chain was built from TRBV7-3 and TRBJ2-1, with 10 bases matching TRBD1. The TCR originated in a man between 18 and 29 years old who received the YFV17D yellow fever vaccine. In nucleotides, the sequence is TGTGCCAGCAGCTTAAGGGGGACAGGGGTAGAGAAGTCCTACAATGAGCAGTTCTTC. Protein translation: CASSLRGTGVEKSYNEQFF.